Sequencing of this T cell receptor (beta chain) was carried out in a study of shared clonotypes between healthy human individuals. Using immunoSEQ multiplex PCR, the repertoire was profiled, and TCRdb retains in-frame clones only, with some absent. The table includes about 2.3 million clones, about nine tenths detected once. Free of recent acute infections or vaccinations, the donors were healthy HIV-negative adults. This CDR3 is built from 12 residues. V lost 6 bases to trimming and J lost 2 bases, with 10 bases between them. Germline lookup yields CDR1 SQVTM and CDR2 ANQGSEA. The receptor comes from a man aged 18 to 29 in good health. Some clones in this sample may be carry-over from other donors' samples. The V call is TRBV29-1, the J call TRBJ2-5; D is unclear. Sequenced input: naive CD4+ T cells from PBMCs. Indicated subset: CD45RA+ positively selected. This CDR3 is CSVAHGQETQYF. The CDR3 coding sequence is TGCAGCGTAGCCCACGGACAAGAGACCCAGTACTTC.